This section outlines one T cell receptor beta chain sequence together with its context. The CDR3 runs 17 residues. Germline V CDR1 and CDR2: SGDLS, YYNGEE. With 0 bases clipped from V and 8 bases from J, the junction kept 15 bases outside the gene matches. The data were obtained in a study of blood T cell repertoires in COVID-19. Sequenced by immunoSEQ multiplex PCR; TCRdb stores in-frame clones only, minus some. The sample contains about 97,000 clones, approximately 84% of which appear only once. This chain joins TRBV9 and TRBJ1-2; 8 bases match TRBD1. The sequenced material came from peripheral blood. This receptor was taken from a man aged 70-80 years with acute or convalescent COVID-19. For the CDR3, the DNA is TGTGCCAGCAGCGTAGCCCCTGTTACAGGGGGATTGTCAGGCTACACCTTC. Translation gives CASSVAPVTGGLSGYTF.